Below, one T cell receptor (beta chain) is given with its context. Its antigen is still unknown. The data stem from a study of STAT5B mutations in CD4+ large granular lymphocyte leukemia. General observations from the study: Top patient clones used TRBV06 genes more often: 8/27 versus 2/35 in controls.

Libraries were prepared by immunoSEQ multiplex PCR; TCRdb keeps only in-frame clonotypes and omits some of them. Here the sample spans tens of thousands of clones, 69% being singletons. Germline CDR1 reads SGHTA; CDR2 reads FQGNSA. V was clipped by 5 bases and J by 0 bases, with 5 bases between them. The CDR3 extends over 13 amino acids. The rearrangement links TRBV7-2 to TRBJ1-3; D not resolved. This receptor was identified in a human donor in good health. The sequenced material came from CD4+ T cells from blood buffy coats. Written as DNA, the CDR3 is TGTGCCAGCAGCCCCTTCTCTGGAAACACCATATATTTT. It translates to CASSPFSGNTIYF.